Listed below are T cell receptor beta chains from one sample, sequenced in a study of cytomegalovirus exposure and HLA in healthy donors. The protocol was immunoSEQ multiplex PCR, while the TCRdb copy is restricted to in-frame clones and leaves out a portion. The repertoire holds fewer than 250,000 clones, over 70% seen once, with over 1.5% in the top ten. Sequenced: PBMCs. These receptors all stem from a man aged 35-49 years in good health and CMV-seropositive. Each CDR3 is given with its conserved first and last residue. The D gene is left open where the match is weak. Rows may omit the clone size; those that give it use once, few, many or a size class.

V gene: TRBV25-1; D gene: TRBD1; J gene: TRBJ1-6; CDR3 length: 14; clone size: -; CDR3 DNA: TGTGCCAGCAGGAGGACAGGTCGTTTCTCACCCCTCCACTTT; CDR3 protein: CASRRTGRFSPLHF
V gene: TRBV30; D gene: TRBD2; J gene: TRBJ2-2; CDR3 length: 18; clone size: -; CDR3 DNA: TGTGCCTGGAGTCGATGGGCTAGCGGGAGTTGGGACACCGGGGAGCTGTTTTTT; CDR3 protein: CAWSRWASGSWDTGELFF
V gene: TRBV2; D gene: TRBD1; J gene: TRBJ1-1; CDR3 length: 15; clone size: -; CDR3 DNA: TGTGCCAGCAGGGAGGGACAGGGGGCAATCGCTGAAGCTTTCTTT; CDR3 protein: CASREGQGAIAEAFF
V gene: TRBV30; D gene: TRBD2; J gene: TRBJ2-7; CDR3 length: 14; clone size: -; CDR3 DNA: TGTGCCTGGAGTGACAGAGGACTAGGCTACGAGCAGTACTTC; CDR3 protein: CAWSDRGLGYEQYF
V gene: TRBV27; D gene: TRBD1; J gene: TRBJ2-6; CDR3 length: 18; clone size: -; CDR3 DNA: TGTGCCAGCAGTTTCACCCGGGACAGGGGGCGTGGGGCCAACGGCCTGACTTTC; CDR3 protein: CASSFTRDRGRGANGLTF
V gene: TRBV9; D gene: -; J gene: TRBJ1-2; CDR3 length: 15; clone size: -; CDR3 DNA: TGTGCCAGCAGCGTAGAGAGCTTTTCTAACTATGGCTACACCTTC; CDR3 protein: CASSVESFSNYGYTF
V gene: TRBV12-5; D gene: TRBD1; J gene: TRBJ1-5; CDR3 length: 16; clone size: -; CDR3 DNA: TGTGCTAGTGGTTTAGAAGGGACAGGGGGAAATCAGCCCCAGCATTTT; CDR3 protein: CASGLEGTGGNQPQHF
V gene: TRBV29-1; D gene: TRBD1; J gene: TRBJ1-3; CDR3 length: 13; clone size: -; CDR3 DNA: TGCAGCGTTGGACAGGGAGATGGAAACACCATATATTTT; CDR3 protein: CSVGQGDGNTIYF
V gene: TRBV7-2; D gene: TRBD2; J gene: TRBJ2-7; CDR3 length: 14; clone size: once; CDR3 DNA: TGTGCCAGCAGCTTTGGCGGGAGAATCGGCGAGCAGTACTTC; CDR3 protein: CASSFGGRIGEQYF
V gene: TRBV5-1; D gene: TRBD2; J gene: TRBJ2-7; CDR3 length: 15; clone size: -; CDR3 DNA: TGCGCCAGCAGCTTGACTAGCGGGTCAAAAGGGGAGCAGTACTTC; CDR3 protein: CASSLTSGSKGEQYF
V gene: TRBV6-7; D gene: TRBD2; J gene: TRBJ2-1; CDR3 length: 12; clone size: -; CDR3 DNA: TGTGCCAGCAGGGCCGGGGGGAATGAGCAGTTCTTC; CDR3 protein: CASRAGGNEQFF
V gene: TRBV6-1; D gene: TRBD1; J gene: TRBJ1-1; CDR3 length: 17; clone size: -; CDR3 DNA: TGTGCCAGCAGTGCCCTCCCGGGACAGGGGATGAACACTGAAGCTTTCTTT; CDR3 protein: CASSALPGQGMNTEAFF
V gene: TRBV6-5; D gene: TRBD2; J gene: TRBJ2-7; CDR3 length: 14; clone size: -; CDR3 DNA: TGTGCCAGCAGTTCCGGGACTAGCGGCTACGAGCAGTACTTC; CDR3 protein: CASSSGTSGYEQYF
V gene: TRBV5-1; D gene: TRBD2; J gene: TRBJ2-1; CDR3 length: 17; clone size: -; CDR3 DNA: TGCGCCAGCAGCGCCTCTTCACCGGGACTAGCGGTCTCTGAGCAGTTCTTC; CDR3 protein: CASSASSPGLAVSEQFF
V gene: TRBV6-1; D gene: -; J gene: TRBJ1-6; CDR3 length: 13; clone size: once; CDR3 DNA: TGTGCCAGCAGTGAGGGGGCCAATTCACCCCTCCACTTT; CDR3 protein: CASSEGANSPLHF
V gene: TRBV6-1; D gene: TRBD1; J gene: TRBJ1-1; CDR3 length: 13; clone size: -; CDR3 DNA: TGTGCCAGCAGGCCGGACAGGGATAGTGAAGCTTTCTTT; CDR3 protein: CASRPDRDSEAFF
V gene: TRBV19; D gene: TRBD1; J gene: TRBJ2-1; CDR3 length: 15; clone size: -; CDR3 DNA: TGTGCCAGTATGGGGGGACAGGGCCCCTACAATGAGCAGTTCTTC; CDR3 protein: CASMGGQGPYNEQFF
V gene: TRBV27; D gene: TRBD1; J gene: TRBJ2-7; CDR3 length: 15; clone size: -; CDR3 DNA: TGTGCCAGCAGGCCATACAGGGGCCGAACGGGCGAGCAGTACTTC; CDR3 protein: CASRPYRGRTGEQYF
V gene: TRBV18; D gene: -; J gene: TRBJ1-1; CDR3 length: 14; clone size: once; CDR3 DNA: TGTGCCAGCTCCCCCGTGCAGGCGTCCACTGAAGCTTTCTTT; CDR3 protein: CASSPVQASTEAFF
V gene: TRBV4-3; D gene: -; J gene: TRBJ2-2; CDR3 length: 14; clone size: -; CDR3 DNA: TGCGCCAGCAGCCAAGAGAGATACACCGGGGAGCTGTTTTTT; CDR3 protein: CASSQERYTGELFF
V gene: TRBV19; D gene: TRBD2; J gene: TRBJ2-1; CDR3 length: 16; clone size: -; CDR3 DNA: TGTGCCAGTAGTCCCTTTAGCGGGATCTCCTACAATGAGCAGTTCTTC; CDR3 protein: CASSPFSGISYNEQFF
V gene: TRBV4-3; D gene: -; J gene: TRBJ1-1; CDR3 length: 15; clone size: -; CDR3 DNA: TGCGCCAGCAGCCAAGACCCCCCGGGGAACACTGAAGCTTTCTTT; CDR3 protein: CASSQDPPGNTEAFF
V gene: TRBV18; D gene: TRBD1; J gene: TRBJ2-2; CDR3 length: 17; clone size: -; CDR3 DNA: TGTGCCAGCTCACCAGGCGGACAGGGGGCTAACACCGGGGAGCTGTTTTTT; CDR3 protein: CASSPGGQGANTGELFF
V gene: TRBV19; D gene: -; J gene: TRBJ2-5; CDR3 length: 14; clone size: -; CDR3 DNA: TGTGCCAGTAGGCCTAGCCCACCCCAAGAGACCCAGTACTTC; CDR3 protein: CASRPSPPQETQYF
V gene: TRBV11-3; D gene: -; J gene: TRBJ1-5; CDR3 length: 15; clone size: -; CDR3 DNA: TGTGCCAGCAGCCCTGCCGACATTAGCAATCAGCCCCAGCATTTT; CDR3 protein: CASSPADISNQPQHF
V gene: TRBV28; D gene: -; J gene: TRBJ2-7; CDR3 length: 15; clone size: few; CDR3 DNA: TGTGCCAGCAGTAGACTAGCGCCAGGGGGATACGAGCAGTACTTC; CDR3 protein: CASSRLAPGGYEQYF
V gene: TRBV5-4; D gene: -; J gene: TRBJ2-2; CDR3 length: 15; clone size: -; CDR3 DNA: TGTGCCAGCAGCTTGGCGGGGGCGAACACCGGGGAGCTGTTTTTT; CDR3 protein: CASSLAGANTGELFF
V gene: TRBV7-3; D gene: TRBD2; J gene: TRBJ2-6; CDR3 length: 20; clone size: -; CDR3 DNA: TGTGCCAGCAGCCGTCCTCGGACTAGCGGGAGCCAACAAGGGGCCAACGTCCTGACTTTC; CDR3 protein: CASSRPRTSGSQQGANVLTF
V gene: TRBV5-1; D gene: TRBD1; J gene: TRBJ1-5; CDR3 length: 17; clone size: -; CDR3 DNA: TGCGCCAGCAGCCCCGGCGCTGGGGGTTGGGACAGGCAGCCCCAGCATTTT; CDR3 protein: CASSPGAGGWDRQPQHF
V gene: TRBV6-1; D gene: TRBD2; J gene: TRBJ2-3; CDR3 length: 16; clone size: few; CDR3 DNA: TGTGCCAGCAGTGCCTCAGGGCTAGCGGTCGCAGATACGCAGTATTTT; CDR3 protein: CASSASGLAVADTQYF
V gene: TRBV7-2; D gene: TRBD1; J gene: TRBJ1-5; CDR3 length: 18; clone size: -; CDR3 DNA: TGTGCCAGCAGCCTATATAGGGACAGGGGGCAATACAATCAGCCCCAGCATTTT; CDR3 protein: CASSLYRDRGQYNQPQHF
V gene: TRBV7-9; D gene: TRBD1; J gene: TRBJ2-1; CDR3 length: 13; clone size: -; CDR3 DNA: TGTGCCAGCATGGTGCAGGGGGCGGGTGAGCAGTTCTTC; CDR3 protein: CASMVQGAGEQFF
V gene: TRBV5-5; D gene: -; J gene: TRBJ1-4; CDR3 length: 14; clone size: once; CDR3 DNA: TGTGCCAGCAGCTTGCCCCAGGAGGATGAAAAACTGTTTTTT; CDR3 protein: CASSLPQEDEKLFF
V gene: TRBV10-3; D gene: TRBD2; J gene: TRBJ2-3; CDR3 length: 15; clone size: -; CDR3 DNA: TGTGCCATCAGTGAATCACTAGCGACCACAGATACGCAGTATTTT; CDR3 protein: CAISESLATTDTQYF
V gene: TRBV5-6; D gene: TRBD1; J gene: TRBJ2-7; CDR3 length: 16; clone size: -; CDR3 DNA: TGTGCCAGCAGCTTGCTGGACAGGGGCCCTACCTACGAGCAGTACTTC; CDR3 protein: CASSLLDRGPTYEQYF
V gene: TRBV2; D gene: TRBD1; J gene: TRBJ2-7; CDR3 length: 13; clone size: few; CDR3 DNA: TGTGCCAGCGCCGGGACAGGGACGCGCGAGCAGTACTTC; CDR3 protein: CASAGTGTREQYF
V gene: TRBV14; D gene: -; J gene: TRBJ1-1; CDR3 length: 12; clone size: -; CDR3 DNA: TGTGCCAGCAGCCAAGACAGGGTGAGAGCTTTCTTT; CDR3 protein: CASSQDRVRAFF
V gene: TRBV5-4; D gene: -; J gene: TRBJ2-2; CDR3 length: 15; clone size: -; CDR3 DNA: TGTGCCAGCAGCTTGGACAGAGCGAACACCGGGGAGCTGTTTTTT; CDR3 protein: CASSLDRANTGELFF
V gene: TRBV19; D gene: TRBD1; J gene: TRBJ1-4; CDR3 length: 16; clone size: -; CDR3 DNA: TGTGCCAGTAGTTACGAGACCGGGACAGGGAACGAAAAACTGTTTTTT; CDR3 protein: CASSYETGTGNEKLFF
V gene: TRBV25-1; D gene: -; J gene: TRBJ2-3; CDR3 length: 17; clone size: -; CDR3 DNA: TGTGCCAGCAGTGATCAGGCAGGGGCTGTGGGCACAGATACGCAGTATTTT; CDR3 protein: CASSDQAGAVGTDTQYF
V gene: TRBV27; D gene: -; J gene: TRBJ1-5; CDR3 length: 14; clone size: -; CDR3 DNA: TGTGCCAGCAGACTCCGGGGGGCGAATCAGCCCCAGCATTTT; CDR3 protein: CASRLRGANQPQHF
V gene: TRBV20-1; D gene: -; J gene: TRBJ2-1; CDR3 length: 11; clone size: -; CDR3 DNA: TGCAGTCCGAGTCTGCGCAATGAGCAGTTCTTC; CDR3 protein: CSPSLRNEQFF
V gene: TRBV5-6; D gene: -; J gene: TRBJ1-1; CDR3 length: 15; clone size: few; CDR3 DNA: TGTGCCAGCAGCGACCGTGCCAGGAATATTGCTGAAGCTTTCTTT; CDR3 protein: CASSDRARNIAEAFF
V gene: TRBV29-1; D gene: TRBD1; J gene: TRBJ1-1; CDR3 length: 14; clone size: -; CDR3 DNA: TGCAGCGTCGTTCGACAGGGAGGTGGCACTGAAGCTTTCTTT; CDR3 protein: CSVVRQGGGTEAFF